The rows below give T cell receptor beta chains drawn from one sample of a study of a mutant IDH1 vaccine in newly diagnosed glioma. No cognate antigen is known for these TCRs. Data came from immunoSEQ multiplex PCR; TCRdb stores just in-frame clones and leaves some out. The sample contains about 56,000 clones, roughly four fifths of which appear only once. Sequencing was performed on PBMCs, taken from a glioma patient whose treatment included an IDH1 peptide vaccine. These receptors came from a woman aged 45-65 years with glioma. CDR3s include the opening cysteine and the closing phenylalanine or tryptophan. Each record gives: V gene, J gene, D gene, clone size, CDR3 DNA, CDR3 protein. A D gene is named only where the DNA matches it firmly. Only part of the rows carry a size: once, few, many, or a class if the clone is expanded.

TRBV30,TRBJ1-4,NA,NA,TGTGCCTGGAGTTTAAAGGTTTCTAATGAAAAACTGTTTTTT,CAWSLKVSNEKLFF
TRBV5-1,TRBJ1-2,TRBD1,NA,TGCGCCAGCAGCTTGGCCGTTACAGGGGCAGATGGCTACACCTTC,CASSLAVTGADGYTF
TRBV12-5,TRBJ2-1,TRBD1,NA,TGTGCTAGTGGGCGTACAGGGGTCCCCTACAATGAGCAGTTCTTC,CASGRTGVPYNEQFF
TRBV11-3,TRBJ1-4,NA,NA,TGTGCCAGCAGCGAAAGCCTTGCCGGGGACTCTGAAAAACTGTTTTTT,CASSESLAGDSEKLFF
TRBV15,TRBJ1-5,NA,NA,TGTGCCACCAGCCCGACCCGTTCGGGGGGAAGCAATCAGCCCCAGCATTTT,CATSPTRSGGSNQPQHF
TRBV4-1,TRBJ2-1,NA,NA,TGCGCCAGCAGCCCGGGCGGGTATGAGCAGTTCTTC,CASSPGGYEQFF
TRBV6-6,TRBJ1-4,NA,NA,TGTGCCAGCAGTTTCCGGGGCCCTAATGAAAAACTGTTTTTT,CASSFRGPNEKLFF
TRBV5-6,TRBJ1-2,NA,NA,TGTGCCAGCAGCTTGGCAGGGCCATTCTATGGCTACACCTTC,CASSLAGPFYGYTF
TRBV29-1,TRBJ1-1,NA,few,TGCAGCGTTATTATGAACACTGAGGCTTTCTTT,CSVIMNTEAFF
TRBV25-1,TRBJ1-1,NA,NA,TGTGCCAGCAGTAATCGGGTGAACACTGAAGCTTTCTTT,CASSNRVNTEAFF
TRBV4-1,TRBJ1-4,NA,NA,TGCGCCAGCAGCCGCATAAAGTCGGGAGTGGCTAATGAAAAACTGTTTTTT,CASSRIKSGVANEKLFF
TRBV27,TRBJ1-1,NA,NA,TGTGCCAGCAGCCGGCTTACGGGAGGTACTGAAGCTTTCTTT,CASSRLTGGTEAFF
TRBV19,TRBJ1-1,TRBD1,NA,TGTGCCAGTAGGGCGACAGGGGTCGCTGAAGCTTTCTTT,CASRATGVAEAFF
TRBV9,TRBJ2-5,NA,NA,TGTGCCAGCAGCGAGGGGGTCCTTCAGTACCAAGAGACCCAGTACTTC,CASSEGVLQYQETQYF
TRBV29-1,TRBJ2-3,NA,NA,TGCAGCCTCCGACAAGGGGGGGAAGATACGCAGTATTTT,CSLRQGGEDTQYF
TRBV5-1,TRBJ2-1,TRBD1,NA,TGCGCCAGCAGCTTGGATGCCAATTGGGACAGCCTGGACAATGAGCAGTTCTTC,CASSLDANWDSLDNEQFF
TRBV5-8,TRBJ1-6,NA,NA,TGTGCCAGCAGCAGAAGACTGAATTCACCCCTCCACTTT,CASSRRLNSPLHF
TRBV25-1,TRBJ2-3,NA,NA,TGTGCCAGCAGTCTAATGGGGATAGATACGCAGTATTTT,CASSLMGIDTQYF
TRBV2,TRBJ2-1,NA,NA,TGTGCCAGCGTCCAGGGGATATTCAATGAGCAGTTCTTC,CASVQGIFNEQFF
TRBV2,TRBJ2-6,NA,once,TGTGCCAGCAGTGCCAAGCTAGGGGCCGGGGCCAACGTCCTGACTTTC,CASSAKLGAGANVLTF
TRBV6-5,TRBJ1-5,TRBD1,NA,TGTGCCAGCAGCCGGGACAGGGCCCACGTGCGGCCCCAGCATTTT,CASSRDRAHVRPQHF
TRBV19,TRBJ1-1,NA,NA,TGTGCCAGTAGTATGGGGGGACTTATGAACACTGAAGCTTTCTTT,CASSMGGLMNTEAFF
TRBV14,TRBJ2-1,TRBD2,once,TGTGCCAGCAGCCAAGTTGCTAGCGGGGGGGCCCGGGAGCAGTTCTTC,CASSQVASGGAREQFF
TRBV19,TRBJ1-2,TRBD1,NA,TGTGCCAGTAGCCCGGACAGGGACTATGGCTACACCTTC,CASSPDRDYGYTF
TRBV2,TRBJ2-3,TRBD1,once,TGTGCCAGCATGGGACAGAGCACAGATACGCAGTATTTT,CASMGQSTDTQYF
TRBV19,TRBJ1-2,NA,NA,TGTGCCAGTAAGGACCGGGAACCGGATGGCTACACCTTC,CASKDREPDGYTF
TRBV19,TRBJ2-1,TRBD1,NA,TGTGCCAGTAGTGGAGACAGGGGAGGCGAGCAGTTCTTC,CASSGDRGGEQFF
TRBV5-4,TRBJ1-2,TRBD1,NA,TGTGCCAGCAGCTTGCAGGGGGGGGACTATGGCTACACCTTC,CASSLQGGDYGYTF
TRBV9,TRBJ1-1,NA,NA,TGTGCCAGCAGCGTAGATCCCAAGGAAGGAACTGAAGCTTTCTTT,CASSVDPKEGTEAFF
TRBV5-4,TRBJ2-3,NA,NA,TGTGCCAGCAGCTTGGATTCGTTCAGTTACACAGATACGCAGTATTTT,CASSLDSFSYTDTQYF